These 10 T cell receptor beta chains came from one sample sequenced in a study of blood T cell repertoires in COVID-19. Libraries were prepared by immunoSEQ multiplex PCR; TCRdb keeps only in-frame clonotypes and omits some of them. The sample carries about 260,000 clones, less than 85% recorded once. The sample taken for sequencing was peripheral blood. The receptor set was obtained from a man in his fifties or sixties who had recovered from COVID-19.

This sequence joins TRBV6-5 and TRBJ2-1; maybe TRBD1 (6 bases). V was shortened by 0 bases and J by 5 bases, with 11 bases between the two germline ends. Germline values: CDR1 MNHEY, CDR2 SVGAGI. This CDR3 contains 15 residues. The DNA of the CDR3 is TGTGCCAGCAGTTACTCGCAGGGACACAACAATGAGCAGTTCTTC. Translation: CASSYSQGHNNEQFF.

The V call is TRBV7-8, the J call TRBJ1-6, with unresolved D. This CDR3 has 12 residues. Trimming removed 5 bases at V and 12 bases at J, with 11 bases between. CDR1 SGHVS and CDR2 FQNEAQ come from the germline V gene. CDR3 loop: CASSPPPGPLHF. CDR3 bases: TGTGCCAGCAGCCCTCCCCCGGGACCCCTCCACTTT.

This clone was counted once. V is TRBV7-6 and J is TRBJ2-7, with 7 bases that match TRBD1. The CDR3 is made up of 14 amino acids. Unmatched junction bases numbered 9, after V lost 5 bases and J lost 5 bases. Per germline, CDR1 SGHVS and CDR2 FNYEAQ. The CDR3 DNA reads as TGTGCCAGCAGCCTAGGACAGGCCGGCAACGAGCAGTACTTC. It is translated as CASSLGQAGNEQYF. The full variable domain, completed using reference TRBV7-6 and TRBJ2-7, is GAGVSQSPRYKVTKRGQDVALRCDPISGHVSLYWYRQALGQGPEFLTYFNYEAQQDKSGLPNDRFSAERPEGSISTLTIQRTEQRDSAMYRCASSLGQAGNEQYFGPGTRLTVT.

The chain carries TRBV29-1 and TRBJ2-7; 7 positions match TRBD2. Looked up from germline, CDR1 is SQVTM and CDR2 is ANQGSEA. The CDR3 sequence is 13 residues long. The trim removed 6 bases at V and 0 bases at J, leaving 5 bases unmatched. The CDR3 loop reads CSVGGGSSYEQYF. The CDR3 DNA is TGCAGCGTGGGGGGGGGATCCTCCTACGAGCAGTACTTC.

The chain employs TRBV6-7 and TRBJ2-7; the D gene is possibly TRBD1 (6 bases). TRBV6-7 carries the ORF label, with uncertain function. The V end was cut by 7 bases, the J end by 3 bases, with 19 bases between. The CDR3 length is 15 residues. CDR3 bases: TGTGCCAGCAAACACTACGACAGGTATCACTACGAGCAGTACTTC. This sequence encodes CASKHYDRYHYEQYF.

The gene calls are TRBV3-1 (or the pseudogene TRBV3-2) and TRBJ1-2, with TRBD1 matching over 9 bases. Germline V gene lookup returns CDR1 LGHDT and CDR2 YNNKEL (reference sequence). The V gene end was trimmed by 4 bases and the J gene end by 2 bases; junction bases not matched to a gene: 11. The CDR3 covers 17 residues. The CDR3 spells CASSRNQGTGSNYGYTF. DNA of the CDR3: TGTGCCAGCAGCCGGAATCAGGGGACAGGGAGCAACTATGGCTACACCTTC.

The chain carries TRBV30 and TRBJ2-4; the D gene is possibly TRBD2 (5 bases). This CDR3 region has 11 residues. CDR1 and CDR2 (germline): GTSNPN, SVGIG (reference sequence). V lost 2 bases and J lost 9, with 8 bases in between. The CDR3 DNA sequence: TGTGCCTGGAGTCCCGGAGGCATTCAGTACTTC. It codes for CAWSPGGIQYF.

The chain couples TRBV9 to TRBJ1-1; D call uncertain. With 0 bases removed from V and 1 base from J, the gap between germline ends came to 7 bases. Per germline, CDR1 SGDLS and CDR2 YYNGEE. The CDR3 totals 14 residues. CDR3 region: CASSVGLGNTEAFF. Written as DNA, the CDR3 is TGTGCCAGCAGCGTAGGACTAGGGAACACTGAAGCTTTCTTT.

CDR3 bases: TGTGCCAGCAACGTACTAAGCGGCGGGGAGCTGTTTTTT. This gives the protein CASNVLSGGELFF. V usage is TRBV6-6 and J usage is TRBJ2-2; TRBD2 is a possible D gene (5 bases). The V end was cut by 7 bases, the J end by 7 bases, with 13 bases between. This CDR3 is 13 amino acids long. The germline gives CDR1 MNHNY, CDR2 SVGAGI (reference sequence).

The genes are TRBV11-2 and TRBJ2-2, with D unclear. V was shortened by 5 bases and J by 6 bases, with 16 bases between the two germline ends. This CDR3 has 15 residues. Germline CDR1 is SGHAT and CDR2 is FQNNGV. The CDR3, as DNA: TGTGCCAGCAGCAAGCAATTGGTGGGCCCCGGGGAGCTGTTTTTT. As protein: CASSKQLVGPGELFF.